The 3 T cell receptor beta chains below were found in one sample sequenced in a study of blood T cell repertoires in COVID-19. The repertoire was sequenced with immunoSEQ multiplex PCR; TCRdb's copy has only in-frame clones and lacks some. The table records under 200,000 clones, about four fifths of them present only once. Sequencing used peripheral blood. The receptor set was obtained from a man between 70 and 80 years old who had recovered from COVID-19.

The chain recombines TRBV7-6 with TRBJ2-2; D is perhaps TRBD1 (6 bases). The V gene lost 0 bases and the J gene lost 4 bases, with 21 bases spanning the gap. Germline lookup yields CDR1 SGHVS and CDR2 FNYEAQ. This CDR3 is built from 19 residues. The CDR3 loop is CASSLATRMGTGFTGELFF. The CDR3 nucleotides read TGTGCCAGCAGCTTAGCGACAAGAATGGGAACAGGGTTCACCGGGGAGCTGTTTTTT.

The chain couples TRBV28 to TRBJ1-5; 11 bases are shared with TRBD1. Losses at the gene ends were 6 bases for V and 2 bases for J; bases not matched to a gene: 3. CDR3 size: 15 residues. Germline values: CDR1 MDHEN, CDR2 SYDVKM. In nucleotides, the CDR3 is TGTGCCAGCAGCCGGACAGGGGGCGGCAATCAGCCCCAGCATTTT. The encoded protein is CASSRTGGGNQPQHF.

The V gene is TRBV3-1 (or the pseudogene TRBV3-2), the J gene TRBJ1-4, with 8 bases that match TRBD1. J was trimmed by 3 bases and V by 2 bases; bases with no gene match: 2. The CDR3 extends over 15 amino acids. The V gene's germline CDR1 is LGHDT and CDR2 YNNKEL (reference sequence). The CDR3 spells CASSQTGGPNEKLFF. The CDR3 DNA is TGTGCCAGCAGCCAAACAGGGGGACCTAATGAAAAACTGTTTTTT.